This is a list of T cell receptor beta chains from one sample in a study of CD8 T cells in Susac syndrome. TCRdb itself ran the immunoSEQ multiplex PCR reads through MiXCR, one entry per CDR3 protein. The data contain some 210,000 distinct CDR3 sequences, 85% to 95% of them seen just once; the ten biggest clones take up roughly 0.14%. The sequenced sample was CD4+ T cells from PBMCs. These receptors all stem from a human donor with Susac syndrome. CDR3s include the opening cysteine and the closing phenylalanine or tryptophan. A D gene is named only where the DNA matches it firmly. Clone sizes are given selectively: once, few, many, or a class where the clone is expanded.

J	V	size	D	CDR3	DNA
TRBJ1-2	TRBV24-1	NA	NA	CATSPWDIPLRANYGYTF	TGTGCCACCAGTCCCTGGGACATCCCCCTGAGGGCCAACTATGGCTACACCTTC
TRBJ1-6	TRBV9	NA	NA	CASSVVFGNSPLHF	TGTGCCAGCAGCGTAGTTTTTGGTAATTCACCCCTCCACTTT
TRBJ1-1	TRBV20-1	once	TRBD1	CSARDPKKGQGNTEAFF	TGCAGTGCTAGAGATCCAAAAAAAGGACAGGGAAACACTGAAGCTTTCTTT
TRBJ1-2	TRBV11-3	NA	NA	CASSLLRDTGYTF	TGTGCCAGCAGCTTACTTCGCGATACTGGCTACACCTTC
TRBJ1-5	TRBV28	NA	NA	CASSLWQGPGNQPQHF	TGTGCCAGCAGTTTATGGCAGGGCCCGGGGAATCAGCCCCAGCATTTT
TRBJ2-7	TRBV5-4	NA	TRBD1	CASSLWDRGSGEQYF	TGTGCCAGCAGCTTGTGGGACAGGGGGTCGGGAGAGCAGTACTTC
TRBJ1-1	TRBV6-5	NA	TRBD1	CASSKRQGEAFF	TGTGCCAGCAGTAAGAGACAGGGCGAAGCTTTCTTT
TRBJ1-1	TRBV30	NA	TRBD1	CAWSGDRVRGTEAFF	TGTGCCTGGAGTGGTGACAGGGTACGGGGCACTGAAGCTTTCTTT
TRBJ2-7	TRBV5-1	NA	TRBD2	CASSTGLAGGPVEQYF	TGCGCCAGCAGCACCGGACTAGCGGGGGGGCCGGTCGAGCAGTACTTC
TRBJ2-1	TRBV30	NA	TRBD2	CAWSRELAGGFNEQFF	TGTGCCTGGAGTAGGGAGCTAGCGGGGGGGTTTAATGAGCAGTTCTTC
TRBJ1-5	TRBV5-1	NA	NA	CASSPDRRGQPQHF	TGCGCCAGCAGCCCGGACAGACGAGGTCAGCCCCAGCATTTT
TRBJ2-7	TRBV29-1	NA	NA	CSVFGVGEQYF	TGCAGCGTTTTCGGGGTAGGGGAGCAGTACTTC
TRBJ1-1	TRBV28	NA	NA	CASRSGGGNTEAFF	TGTGCCAGCAGGTCCGGAGGAGGGAACACTGAAGCTTTCTTT
TRBJ2-3	TRBV19	NA	NA	CASSLGPSTDTQYF	TGTGCCAGTAGTCTGGGCCCTAGCACAGATACGCAGTATTTT
TRBJ2-1	TRBV5-1	NA	NA	CASSLEFRNNEQFF	TGCGCCAGCAGCTTGGAGTTTAGGAACAATGAGCAGTTCTTC
TRBJ2-1	TRBV7-3	NA	NA	CASSLGPIDNEQFF	TGTGCCAGCAGCCTGGGACCTATTGACAATGAGCAGTTCTTC
TRBJ2-6	TRBV6-2/TRBV6-3	NA	NA	CASSYSRQGRGGANVLTF	TGTGCCAGCAGTTACAGCCGGCAGGGCCGAGGCGGGGCCAACGTCCTGACTTTC
TRBJ1-2	TRBV29-1	NA	NA	CSVEDSREGYTF	TGCAGCGTTGAAGATAGCAGGGAAGGCTACACCTTC
TRBJ2-5	TRBV12-3/TRBV12-4	NA	TRBD1	CASRGQGEVTQYF	TGTGCCAGCAGGGGACAGGGGGAGGTGACCCAGTACTTC
TRBJ2-5	TRBV24-1	NA	NA	CATSDPQETQYF	TGTGCCACCAGTGATCCCCAAGAGACCCAGTACTTC
TRBJ2-5	TRBV3-1	NA	NA	CASSQLTGETQYF	TGTGCCAGCAGCCAATTAACAGGAGAGACCCAGTACTTC
TRBJ2-3	TRBV4-3	NA	NA	CASSQDREGSDTQYF	TGCGCCAGCAGCCAAGATCGAGAGGGCTCAGATACGCAGTATTTT
TRBJ1-2	TRBV7-2	NA	NA	CASSLVGTHGYTF	TGTGCCAGCAGCTTAGTAGGGACGCATGGCTACACCTTC
TRBJ2-5	TRBV30	NA	NA	CAWSRGARQETQYF	TGTGCCTGGAGTCGGGGGGCCAGGCAAGAGACCCAGTACTTC
TRBJ1-1	TRBV29-1	NA	TRBD1	CSVGQGVNTEAFF	TGCAGCGTTGGACAGGGGGTGAACACTGAAGCTTTCTTT
TRBJ2-2	TRBV12-3/TRBV12-4	NA	NA	CASSLAGTGLFF	TGTGCCAGCAGTTTAGCCGGTACTGGCCTGTTTTTT
TRBJ1-2	TRBV20-1	NA	NA	CSARPQGRQGYTF	TGCAGTGCTAGACCACAGGGCCGACAGGGCTACACCTTC
TRBJ1-5	TRBV12-3/TRBV12-4	NA	NA	CASSPTGGRDQPQHF	TGTGCCAGTTCACCAACCGGAGGGCGAGATCAGCCCCAGCATTTT
TRBJ1-6	TRBV7-2	NA	NA	CASSPRGGRSSYNSPLHF	TGTGCCAGCAGCCCCCGGGGGGGTAGGAGCTCCTATAATTCACCCCTCCACTTT
TRBJ2-1	TRBV3-1	NA	TRBD2	CASSFSRGVDEQFF	TGTGCCAGCAGCTTTTCTCGGGGGGTGGATGAGCAGTTCTTC
TRBJ1-5	TRBV25-1	NA	NA	CASSECSSAQHF	TGTGCCAGCAGTGAATGCTCATCGGCCCAGCATTTT
TRBJ2-7	TRBV30	NA	NA	CAWSVPPGDEQYF	TGTGCCTGGAGTGTTCCCCCAGGGGACGAGCAGTACTTC
TRBJ1-2	TRBV9	NA	NA	CASSADPGDGYTF	TGTGCCAGCAGCGCCGATCCCGGGGATGGCTACACCTTC
TRBJ1-6	TRBV3-1	NA	NA	CASSQDIDSPLHF	TGTGCCAGCAGCCAAGATATCGATTCACCCCTCCACTTT
TRBJ2-4	TRBV4-2	NA	TRBD2	CASSQAAGGAKNIQYF	TGTGCCAGCAGCCAAGCCGCCGGGGGGGCCAAAAACATTCAGTACTTC
TRBJ1-2	TRBV30	NA	NA	CAWSHTGTGGYTF	TGTGCCTGGAGCCACACAGGGACGGGTGGCTACACCTTC
TRBJ1-5	TRBV7-2	NA	NA	CASSQNPGVSEPQHF	TGTGCCAGCAGCCAGAACCCAGGGGTTTCGGAGCCCCAGCATTTT
TRBJ1-3	TRBV9	NA	TRBD1	CASSLREGQGSGGNTIYF	TGTGCCAGCAGCTTGAGAGAGGGACAGGGATCCGGTGGAAACACCATATATTTT
TRBJ1-1	TRBV6-5	NA	NA	CASSYSISVNTEAFF	TGTGCCAGCAGTTACTCGATCTCAGTGAACACTGAAGCTTTCTTT
TRBJ2-1	TRBV7-2	NA	TRBD2	CASKPASGGNEQFF	TGTGCCAGTAAGCCTGCTAGCGGGGGAAATGAGCAGTTCTTC
TRBJ2-2	TRBV11-2	once	TRBD2	CASSLRGALYTGELFF	TGTGCCAGCAGCTTGCGGGGGGCCCTATACACCGGGGAGCTGTTTTTT
TRBJ2-7	TRBV7-2	NA	TRBD1	CASSLDGRGPYEQYF	TGTGCCAGCAGCTTAGACGGCAGGGGGCCCTACGAGCAGTACTTC
TRBJ1-1	TRBV11-3	NA	TRBD1	CASSEQGEQNTEAFF	TGTGCCAGCAGCGAACAGGGGGAGCAAAACACTGAAGCTTTCTTT
TRBJ1-6	TRBV20-1	NA	NA	CSARDPGNSPLHF	TGCAGTGCTAGAGATCCGGGGAATTCACCCCTCCACTTT
TRBJ2-7	TRBV20-1	NA	NA	CSARANSPGRYEQYF	TGCAGTGCTAGGGCAAACAGCCCCGGAAGGTACGAGCAGTACTTC
TRBJ2-7	TRBV6-2/TRBV6-3	NA	TRBD1	CASSYSRDRVREQYF	TGTGCCAGCAGTTACTCGAGGGACAGGGTACGCGAGCAGTACTTC
TRBJ2-1	TRBV19	NA	TRBD1	CASSVLPQGAHGSEQFF	TGTGCCAGTAGTGTGCTCCCACAGGGGGCGCACGGATCTGAGCAGTTCTTC
TRBJ1-5	TRBV6-5	NA	NA	CASSYRRGGSQPQHF	TGTGCCAGCAGTTATAGAAGGGGTGGAAGTCAGCCCCAGCATTTT
TRBJ2-7	TRBV20-1	NA	TRBD1	CSALRQGRYEQYF	TGCAGTGCTTTGAGACAGGGCCGCTACGAGCAGTACTTC
TRBJ1-4	TRBV4-3	NA	NA	CASTPVAGVGEKLFF	TGCGCCAGCACCCCGGTGGCAGGGGTGGGAGAAAAACTGTTTTTT
TRBJ1-2	TRBV19	NA	TRBD1	CASSIDVAGGYGYTF	TGTGCCAGTAGTATAGATGTCGCAGGGGGCTATGGCTACACCTTC
TRBJ2-7	TRBV30	NA	TRBD2	CAWTFPGGPYEQYF	TGTGCCTGGACCTTCCCGGGGGGTCCCTACGAGCAGTACTTC
TRBJ2-1	TRBV20-1	NA	NA	CSATGGAYNEQFF	TGCAGTGCAACAGGGGGGGCCTACAATGAGCAGTTCTTC